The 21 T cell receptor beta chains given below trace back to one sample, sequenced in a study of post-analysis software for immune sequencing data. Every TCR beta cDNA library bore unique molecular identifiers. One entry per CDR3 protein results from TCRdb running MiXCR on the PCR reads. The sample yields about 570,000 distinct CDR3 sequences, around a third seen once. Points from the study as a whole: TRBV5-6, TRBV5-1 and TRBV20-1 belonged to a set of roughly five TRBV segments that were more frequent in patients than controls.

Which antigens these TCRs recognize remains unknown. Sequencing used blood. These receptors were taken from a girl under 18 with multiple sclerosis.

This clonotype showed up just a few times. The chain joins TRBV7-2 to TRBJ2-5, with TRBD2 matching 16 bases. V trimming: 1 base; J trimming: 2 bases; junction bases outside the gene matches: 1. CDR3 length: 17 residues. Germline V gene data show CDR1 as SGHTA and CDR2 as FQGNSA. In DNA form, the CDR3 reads TGTGCCAGCAGCTTAGGGGGACTAGCGGGGGGGCAAGAGACCCAGTACTTC. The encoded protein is CASSLGGLAGGQETQYF.

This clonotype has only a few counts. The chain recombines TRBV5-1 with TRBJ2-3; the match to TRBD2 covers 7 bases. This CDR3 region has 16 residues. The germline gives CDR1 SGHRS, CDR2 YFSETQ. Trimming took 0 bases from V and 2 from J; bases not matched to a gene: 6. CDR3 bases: TGCGCCAGCAGCTTGGCACCTAGCGGTAACACAGATACGCAGTATTTT. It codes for CASSLAPSGNTDTQYF.

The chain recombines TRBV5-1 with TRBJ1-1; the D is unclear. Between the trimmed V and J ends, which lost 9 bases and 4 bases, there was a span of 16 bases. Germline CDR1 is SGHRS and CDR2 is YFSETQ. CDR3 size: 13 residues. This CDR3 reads CATSDVGVTEAFF. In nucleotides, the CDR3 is TGCGCCACTTCGGACGTCGGAGTCACTGAAGCTTTCTTT.

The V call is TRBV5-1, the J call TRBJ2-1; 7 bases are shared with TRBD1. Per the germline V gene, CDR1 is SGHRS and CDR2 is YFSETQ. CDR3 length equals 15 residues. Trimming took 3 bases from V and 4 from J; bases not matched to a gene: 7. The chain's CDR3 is CASSSGTARYNEQFF. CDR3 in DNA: TGCGCCAGCAGCTCCGGGACAGCCAGATACAATGAGCAGTTCTTC.

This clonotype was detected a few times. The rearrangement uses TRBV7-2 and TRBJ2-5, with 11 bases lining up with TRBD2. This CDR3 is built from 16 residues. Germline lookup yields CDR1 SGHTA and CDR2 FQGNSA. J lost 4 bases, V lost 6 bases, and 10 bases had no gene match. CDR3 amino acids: CASRSIAGGQLETQYF. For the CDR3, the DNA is TGTGCCAGCAGATCAATAGCGGGGGGGCAGCTAGAGACCCAGTACTTC.

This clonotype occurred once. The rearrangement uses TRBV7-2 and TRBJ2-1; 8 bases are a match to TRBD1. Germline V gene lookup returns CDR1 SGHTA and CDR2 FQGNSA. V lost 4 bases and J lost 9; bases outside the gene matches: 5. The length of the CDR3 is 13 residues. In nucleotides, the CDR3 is TGTGCCAGCAGCTCCTGGACAGGGAGTGAGCAGTTCTTC. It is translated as CASSSWTGSEQFF.

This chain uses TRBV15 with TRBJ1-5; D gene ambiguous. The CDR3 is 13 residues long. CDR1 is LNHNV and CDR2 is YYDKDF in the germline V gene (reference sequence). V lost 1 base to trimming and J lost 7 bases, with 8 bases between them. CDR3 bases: TGTGCCACCAGCAGAGTTTTTAACCAGCCCCAGCATTTT. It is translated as CATSRVFNQPQHF.

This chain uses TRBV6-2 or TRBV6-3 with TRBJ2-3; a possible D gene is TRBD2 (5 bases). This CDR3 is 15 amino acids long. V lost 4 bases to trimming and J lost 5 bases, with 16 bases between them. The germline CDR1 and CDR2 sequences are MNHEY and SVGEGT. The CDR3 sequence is CASSSVGHGVDTQYF. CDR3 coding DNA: TGTGCCAGCAGTTCCGTGGGCCACGGGGTAGATACGCAGTATTTT.

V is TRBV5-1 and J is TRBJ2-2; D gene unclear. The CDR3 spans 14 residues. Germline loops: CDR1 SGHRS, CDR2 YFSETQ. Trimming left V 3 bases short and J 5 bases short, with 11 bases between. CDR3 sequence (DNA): TGCGCCAGCAGCTCCCGGTTAGGGACCGGGGAGCTGTTTTTT. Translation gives CASSSRLGTGELFF.

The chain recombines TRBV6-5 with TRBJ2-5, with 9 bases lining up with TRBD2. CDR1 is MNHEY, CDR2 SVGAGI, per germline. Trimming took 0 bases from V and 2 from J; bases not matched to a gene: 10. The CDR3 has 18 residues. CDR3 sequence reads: CASSYSPASGEGQETQYF. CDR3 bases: TGTGCCAGCAGTTACTCCCCAGCTAGCGGGGAAGGGCAAGAGACCCAGTACTTC.

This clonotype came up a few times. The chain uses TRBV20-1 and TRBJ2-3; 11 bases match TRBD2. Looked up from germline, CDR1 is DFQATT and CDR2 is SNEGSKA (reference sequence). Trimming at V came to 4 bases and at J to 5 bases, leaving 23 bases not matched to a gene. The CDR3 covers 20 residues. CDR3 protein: CSAKATVWASGGRRGDTQYF. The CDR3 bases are TGCAGTGCTAAAGCCACAGTCTGGGCTAGCGGGGGGCGCAGGGGAGATACGCAGTATTTT.

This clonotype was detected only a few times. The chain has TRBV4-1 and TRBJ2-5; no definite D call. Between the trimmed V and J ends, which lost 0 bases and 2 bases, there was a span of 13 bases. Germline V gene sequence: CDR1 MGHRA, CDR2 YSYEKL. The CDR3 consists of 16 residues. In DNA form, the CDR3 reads TGCGCCAGCAGCCAAGATAAGGGCTCGATACAAGAGACCCAGTACTTC. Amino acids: CASSQDKGSIQETQYF.

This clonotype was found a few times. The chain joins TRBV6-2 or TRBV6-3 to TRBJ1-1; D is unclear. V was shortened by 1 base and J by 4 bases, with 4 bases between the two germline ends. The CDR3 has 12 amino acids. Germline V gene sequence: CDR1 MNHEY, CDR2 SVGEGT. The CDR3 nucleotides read TGTGCCAGCAGTTACTATCTCACTGAAGCTTTCTTT. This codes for CASSYYLTEAFF.

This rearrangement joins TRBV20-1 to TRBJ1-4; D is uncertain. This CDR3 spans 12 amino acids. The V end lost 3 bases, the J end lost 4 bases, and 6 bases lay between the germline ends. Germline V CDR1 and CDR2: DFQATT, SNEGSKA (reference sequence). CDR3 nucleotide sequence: TGCAGTGCTAGCCTTTTTAATGAAAAACTGTTTTTT. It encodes CSASLFNEKLFF.

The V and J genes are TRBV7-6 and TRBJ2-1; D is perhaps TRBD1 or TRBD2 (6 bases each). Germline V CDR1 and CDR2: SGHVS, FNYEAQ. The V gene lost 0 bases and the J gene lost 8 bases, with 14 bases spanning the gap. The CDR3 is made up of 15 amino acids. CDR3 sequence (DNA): TGTGCCAGCAGCTTAGCACGGGCAGGGGAGGATGAGCAGTTCTTC. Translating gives CASSLARAGEDEQFF.

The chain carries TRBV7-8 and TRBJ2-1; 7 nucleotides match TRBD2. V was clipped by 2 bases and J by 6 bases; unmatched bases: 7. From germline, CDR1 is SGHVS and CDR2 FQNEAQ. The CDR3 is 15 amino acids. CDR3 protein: CASSLTGLDGNEQFF. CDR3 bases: TGTGCCAGCAGCTTAACCGGACTAGACGGCAATGAGCAGTTCTTC.

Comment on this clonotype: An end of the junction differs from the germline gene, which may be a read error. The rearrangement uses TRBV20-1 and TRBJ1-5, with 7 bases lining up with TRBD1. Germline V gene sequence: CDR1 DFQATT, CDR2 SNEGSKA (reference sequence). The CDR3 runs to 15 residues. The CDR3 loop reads CSARDTGATNQPQHF. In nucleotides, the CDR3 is TGTAGTGCTAGAGACACAGGGGCCACCAATCAGCCCCAGCATTTT.

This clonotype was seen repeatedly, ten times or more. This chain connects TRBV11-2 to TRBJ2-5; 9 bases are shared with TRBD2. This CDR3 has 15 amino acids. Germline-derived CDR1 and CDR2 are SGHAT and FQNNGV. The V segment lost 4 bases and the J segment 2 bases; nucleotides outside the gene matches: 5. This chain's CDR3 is CASSSSGGRQETQYF. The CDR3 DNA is TGTGCCAGCAGCTCGAGCGGGGGGCGTCAAGAGACCCAGTACTTC.

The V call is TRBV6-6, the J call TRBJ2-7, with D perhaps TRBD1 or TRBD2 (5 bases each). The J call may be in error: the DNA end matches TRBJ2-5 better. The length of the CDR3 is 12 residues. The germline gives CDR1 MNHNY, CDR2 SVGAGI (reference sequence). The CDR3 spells CASSGEGETQYF. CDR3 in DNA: TGTGCCAGCTCAGGCGAGGGGGAGACCCAGTACTTC.

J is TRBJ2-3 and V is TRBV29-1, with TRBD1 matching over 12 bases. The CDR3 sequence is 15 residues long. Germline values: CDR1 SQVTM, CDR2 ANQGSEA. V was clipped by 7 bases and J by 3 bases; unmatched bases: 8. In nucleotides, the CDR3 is TGCAGCGCCCGCGGGGGACAGGGGGCAACAGATACGCAGTATTTT. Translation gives CSARGGQGATDTQYF.

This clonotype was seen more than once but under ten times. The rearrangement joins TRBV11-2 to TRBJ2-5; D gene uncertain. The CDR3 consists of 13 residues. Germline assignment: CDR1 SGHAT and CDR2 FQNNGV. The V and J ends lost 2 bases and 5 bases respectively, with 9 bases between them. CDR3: CASSLWERETQYF. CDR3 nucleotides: TGTGCCAGCAGCTTATGGGAAAGGGAGACCCAGTACTTC.